The clone carrying this TCR beta chain was observed at least ten times. Its matching antigen is unknown. CDR3 length: 14 amino acids. Germline V gives CDR1 LGHDT, CDR2 YNNKEL (reference sequence). The V end was cut by 0 bases, the J end by 5 bases, with 10 bases between. This sample was included in a study of read filtering for tumor transcriptome and immune sequencing. Turning to the study itself: The cohort had roughly 16 men and over eleven women aged roughly 47 to 80, mean about 68 years. DNase treatment preceded whole-transcriptome library preparation.

Study findings and constraints: Compared with RNA-seq, IR-seq gave much higher clonotype depth and reliability.

The library was built from around 400 ng RNA with molecular barcoded adaptors for alpha/delta and beta/gamma chains. TCRdb re-called the reads with MiXCR, one entry per CDR3 protein. This table has under 150,000 distinct CDR3 sequences, roughly 13% appearing once. The sequenced sample consisted of a population of CD138-negative cells sorted from bone marrow. This TCR was sampled from a donor aged 40 or older with multiple myeloma. The rearrangement links TRBV3-1 to TRBJ1-1, with D hard to call. The CDR3 is CASSQEGFETEAFF. Written as DNA, the CDR3 is TGTGCCAGCAGCCAAGAAGGTTTTGAAACTGAAGCTTTCTTT.